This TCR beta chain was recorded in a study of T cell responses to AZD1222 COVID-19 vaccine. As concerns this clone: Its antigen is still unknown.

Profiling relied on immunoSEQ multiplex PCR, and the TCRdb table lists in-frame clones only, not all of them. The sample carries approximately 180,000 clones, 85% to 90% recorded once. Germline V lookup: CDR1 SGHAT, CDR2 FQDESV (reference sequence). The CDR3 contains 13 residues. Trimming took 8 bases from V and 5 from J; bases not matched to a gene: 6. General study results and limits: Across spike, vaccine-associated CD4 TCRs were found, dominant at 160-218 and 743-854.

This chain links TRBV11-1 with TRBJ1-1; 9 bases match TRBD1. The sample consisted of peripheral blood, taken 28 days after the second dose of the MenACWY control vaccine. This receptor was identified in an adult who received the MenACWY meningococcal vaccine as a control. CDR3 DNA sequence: TGTGCCAGCGAGAACAGGGGGCGGACTGAAGCTTTCTTT. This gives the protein CASENRGRTEAFF.